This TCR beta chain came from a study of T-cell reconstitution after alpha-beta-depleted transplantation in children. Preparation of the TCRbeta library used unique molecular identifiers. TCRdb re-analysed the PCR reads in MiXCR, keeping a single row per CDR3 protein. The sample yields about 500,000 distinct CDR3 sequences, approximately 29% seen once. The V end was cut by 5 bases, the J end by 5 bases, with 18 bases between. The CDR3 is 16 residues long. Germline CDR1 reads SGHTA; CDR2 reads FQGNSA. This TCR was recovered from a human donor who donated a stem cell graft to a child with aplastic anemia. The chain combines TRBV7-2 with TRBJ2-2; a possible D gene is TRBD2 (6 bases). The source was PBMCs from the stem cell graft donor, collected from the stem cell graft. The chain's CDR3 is CASSQFQVGGTGELFF. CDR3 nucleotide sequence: TGTGCCAGCAGCCAATTCCAGGTTGGAGGGACCGGGGAGCTGTTTTTT.